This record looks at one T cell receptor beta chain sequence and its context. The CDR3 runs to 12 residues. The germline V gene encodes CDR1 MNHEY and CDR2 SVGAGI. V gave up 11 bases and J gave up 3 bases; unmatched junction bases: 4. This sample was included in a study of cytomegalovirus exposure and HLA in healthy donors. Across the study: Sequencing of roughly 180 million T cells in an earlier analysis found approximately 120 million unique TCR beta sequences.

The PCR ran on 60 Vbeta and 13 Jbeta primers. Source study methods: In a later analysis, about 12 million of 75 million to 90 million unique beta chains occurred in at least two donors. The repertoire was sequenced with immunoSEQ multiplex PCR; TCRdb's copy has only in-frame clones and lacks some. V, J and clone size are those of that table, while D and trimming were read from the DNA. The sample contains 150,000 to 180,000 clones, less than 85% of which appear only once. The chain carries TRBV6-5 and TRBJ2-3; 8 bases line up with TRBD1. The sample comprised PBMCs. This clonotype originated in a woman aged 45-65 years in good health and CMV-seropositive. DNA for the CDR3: TGTGCCGTCGACAGGGGTACAGATACGCAGTATTTT. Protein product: CAVDRGTDTQYF.